This entry concerns a single T cell receptor (beta chain). The data originate from a study of blood T cell repertoires in COVID-19. Study summary: From the United States, Italy and Spain came samples of acute and convalescent COVID-19.

The CDR3 has 12 amino acids. The germline V gene has CDR1 WSHSY and CDR2 SAAADI. The ends were cut back, 2 bases at V and 5 bases at J, with 7 bases in the middle. As processed by the authors: From reference gene primer amplification, estimates of nucleated cell counts were derived. Method: immunoSEQ multiplex PCR; TCRdb's copy keeps in-frame clones and lacks some. The DNA was the basis for D and trimming; V, J and clone size are from that table. This table has 250,000 or so clones, about 86% appearing once. The TCR originated in a man aged 25-45 years with active or convalescent COVID-19. The J gene is TRBJ2-7, the V gene TRBV10-2; D is uncertain. The material sequenced was peripheral blood. For the CDR3, the DNA is TGCGCCAGCAGTGAGGACTTTCACGAGCAGTACTTC. Translating it yields CASSEDFHEQYF.